Presented here are 25 T cell receptor beta chains from one specimen sequenced in a study of cytomegalovirus exposure and HLA in healthy donors. The PCR ran on 60 Vbeta and 13 Jbeta primers. Profiling relied on immunoSEQ multiplex PCR, and the TCRdb table lists in-frame clones only, not all of them. This table holds about 80,000 clones, around 62% found once. Source material: PBMCs. The source is a male donor in good health and CMV-seropositive.

This clone was observed a few times. This chain uses TRBV5-5 with TRBJ2-2; D unresolved. From germline, CDR1 is SGHKS and CDR2 YYEKEE (reference sequence). This CDR3 comprises 16 residues. Deletions cut 2 bases from V and 6 bases from J, with 17 bases between. CDR3 sequence (DNA): TGTGCCAGCAGCTTCGACCGGCCGTCCAGCGCCGGGGAGCTGTTTTTT. It yields the protein CASSFDRPSSAGELFF.

As DNA, the CDR3 is TGCGCCAGCAGCTTGGGAGTAGCGGGGGCAAATGAGCAGTTCTTC. Amino acid sequence: CASSLGVAGANEQFF. The chain employs TRBV5-1 and TRBJ2-1, with 9 bases aligning to TRBD2. V lost 0 bases, J lost 7 bases, and 5 bases stayed unmatched. This CDR3 comprises 15 residues. Germline V gene data show CDR1 as SGHRS and CDR2 as YFSETQ.

The chain joins TRBV25-1 to TRBJ1-3; D gene uncertain. Between the trimmed V and J ends, which lost 9 bases and 0 bases, there was a span of 9 bases. Germline-derived CDR1 and CDR2 are MGHDK and SYGVNS. There are 13 residues in the CDR3. CDR3 DNA sequence: TGTGCCAGTCACCTTAGCTCTGGAAACACCATATATTTT. It translates to CASHLSSGNTIYF.

This clone was found once. This chain joins TRBV5-1 and TRBJ2-1; D remains unclear. V was cut by 5 bases and J by 2 bases, with 8 bases left in between. The germline V gene encodes CDR1 SGHRS and CDR2 YFSETQ. The CDR3 sequence is 13 residues long. CDR3 in DNA: TGCGCCAGCAGGCTAACGGCCTACAATGAGCAGTTCTTC. It encodes CASRLTAYNEQFF.

The rearrangement links TRBV21-1 to TRBJ2-7; the D call TRBD1 from the table was never checked on the DNA. TRBV21-1 is annotated as a pseudogene. The CDR3 extends over 15 amino acids. The CDR3 bases are TGTGCCAGCAGCATGAGGCAGGGGAGAAGGGACGAGCAGTACTTC. This sequence encodes CASSMRQGRRDEQYF.

V gene TRBV19 combines with J gene TRBJ1-1; no clear D gene. CDR3 length: 15 residues. Per the germline V gene, CDR1 is LNHDA and CDR2 is SQIVND (reference sequence). V was clipped by 6 bases and J by 2 bases, with 16 bases between them. The CDR3 protein is CASRPPKEFNTEAFF. DNA for the CDR3: TGTGCCAGTAGACCTCCCAAGGAGTTCAACACTGAAGCTTTCTTT.

This clone was observed a few times. The chain carries TRBV29-1 and TRBJ2-2; TRBD2 aligns across 9 bases. Germline values: CDR1 SQVTM, CDR2 ANQGSEA. The CDR3 totals 14 residues. Unmatched junction bases numbered 5, after V lost 6 bases and J lost 3 bases. In nucleotides, the CDR3 is TGCAGCGTGAGTAGCGGGAGCTACACCGGGGAGCTGTTTTTT. Its translation is CSVSSGSYTGELFF.

Only one count was recorded for this clone. The V and J genes are TRBV2 and TRBJ2-7; 12 nucleotides align to TRBD1. Germline V gene lookup returns CDR1 SNHLY and CDR2 FYNNEI. CDR3 length: 12 amino acids. Trimming took 11 bases from V and 6 from J; bases not matched to a gene: 5. In nucleotides, the CDR3 is TGTGCCGGGGGACAGGGGGCGCCCGAGCAGTACTTC. Protein: CAGGQGAPEQYF.

The chain uses TRBV7-2 and TRBJ2-7, with TRBD1 matching over 7 bases. The CDR3 sequence is 15 residues long. The V segment lost 0 bases and the J segment 3 bases; nucleotides outside the gene matches: 5. Germline V lookup: CDR1 SGHTA, CDR2 FQGNSA. The CDR3, as DNA: TGTGCCAGCAGCTTAGCTCGACAGGGTGGCTACGAGCAGTACTTC. Translation: CASSLARQGGYEQYF.

The chain combines TRBV5-1 with TRBJ2-5, with D unresolved. The CDR3 length is 15 residues. Germline loops: CDR1 SGHRS, CDR2 YFSETQ. V shed 0 bases and J shed 4 bases, with 13 bases lying between them. The CDR3 bases are TGCGCCAGCAGCTTGGGAGGTATGGTGGGAGAGACCCAGTACTTC. Amino acids: CASSLGGMVGETQYF.

V usage is TRBV25-1 and J usage is TRBJ1-1; maybe TRBD1 (6 bases). Trimming stripped 4 bases from V and 6 bases from J, with 12 bases between. The CDR3 length is 13 residues. Germline V CDR1 and CDR2: MGHDK, SYGVNS. CDR3 protein: CASSAGNRAEAFF. DNA of the CDR3: TGTGCCAGCAGTGCAGGAAACAGGGCTGAAGCTTTCTTT. The entire variable domain, with the rest obtained from reference TRBV25-1 and TRBJ1-1, is as follows: EADIYQTPRYLVIGTGKKITLECSQTMGHDKMYWYQQDPGMELHLIHYSYGVNSTEKGDLSSESTVSRIRTEHFPLTLESARPSHTSQYLCASSAGNRAEAFFGQGTRLTVV.

This clone was counted between two and nine times. The V gene is TRBV10-3, the J gene TRBJ1-1; D uncertain. Germline CDR1 and CDR2: ENHRY and SYGVKD. The germline V and J ends were trimmed by 8 bases and 0 bases, with 10 bases remaining between them. This CDR3 spans 13 amino acids. CDR3 sequence reads: CAISQNLNTEAFF. CDR3 bases: TGTGCCATCTCCCAAAACTTGAACACTGAAGCTTTCTTT.

The rearrangement uses TRBV25-1 and TRBJ1-5; D not certain. The CDR3 runs to 15 residues. V lost 3 bases and J lost 2, with 11 bases in between. Germline CDR1 MGHDK, CDR2 SYGVNS. CDR3 protein: CASSDGGGGNQPQHF. The CDR3 DNA sequence: TGTGCCAGCAGTGATGGAGGCGGGGGCAATCAGCCCCAGCATTTT.

The rearrangement joins TRBV15 to TRBJ2-3; D is possibly TRBD2 (7 bases). Germline loops: CDR1 LNHNV, CDR2 YYDKDF (reference sequence). The CDR3 is 14 amino acids. The CDR3 coding sequence is TGTGCGACCGGGGCGGGGGCTCCAATTAATACGCAGTATTTT. This gives the protein CATGAGAPINTQYF.

This clone showed up just a few times. This chain uses TRBV30 with TRBJ2-1; no clear D. V was clipped by 4 bases and J by 0 bases, with 7 bases between them. From germline, CDR1 is GTSNPN and CDR2 SVGIG (reference sequence). The CDR3 has 13 residues. DNA of the CDR3: TGTGCCTGGACTAAAAGCTCCTACAATGAGCAGTTCTTC. Amino acid sequence: CAWTKSSYNEQFF.

This clone was recorded a few times. This chain joins TRBV25-1 and TRBJ1-3; no reliable D call. Germline CDR1 MGHDK, CDR2 SYGVNS. V gave up 2 bases and J gave up 2 bases, with 7 bases separating them. The length of the CDR3 is 14 residues. The DNA of the CDR3 is TGTGCCAGCAGTGAAAGTCTAACTGGAAACACCATATATTTT. Its protein product is CASSESLTGNTIYF.

This clone was seen only a few times. The V and J genes are TRBV28 and TRBJ1-4, with 7 bases identical to TRBD1. V trimming: 2 bases; J trimming: 13 bases; junction bases outside the gene matches: 16. The germline V gene encodes CDR1 MDHEN and CDR2 SYDVKM. CDR3 length equals 16 residues. The CDR3 spells CASSLLPHRGSGGLFF. For the CDR3, the DNA is TGTGCCAGCAGTTTACTCCCACACAGGGGCTCGGGCGGACTGTTTTTT.

Only a few counts were recorded for this clone. The gene calls are TRBV7-2 and TRBJ2-3, with D unclear. This CDR3 is 12 amino acids long. Looked up from germline, CDR1 is SGHTA and CDR2 is FQGNSA. Trimming pared 2 bases from V and 4 bases from J, leaving 4 bases between. In DNA form, the CDR3 reads TGTGCCAGCAGCTTACAGGCAGATACGCAGTATTTT. Its translation is CASSLQADTQYF.

The V and J genes are TRBV5-4 and TRBJ1-1; D is unresolved. With 0 bases removed from V and 5 bases from J, the gap between germline ends came to 14 bases. The V gene's germline CDR1 is SGHNT and CDR2 YYREEE (reference sequence). The CDR3 covers 15 residues. The CDR3 protein is CASSLGSPFRTEAFF. The CDR3 nucleotides read TGTGCCAGCAGCTTGGGAAGCCCTTTTCGGACTGAAGCTTTCTTT.

This chain links TRBV7-2 with TRBJ1-5, with 8 nucleotides matching TRBD1. Looked up from germline, CDR1 is SGHTA and CDR2 is FQGNSA. This CDR3 has 13 residues. Trimming cost V 5 bases and J 6 bases; bases outside gene matches: 3. CDR3 loop: CASSVDRVQPQHF. The DNA of the CDR3 is TGTGCCAGCAGCGTGGACAGGGTTCAGCCCCAGCATTTT. The full variable domain, completed using reference TRBV7-2 and TRBJ1-5, is GAGVSQSPSNKVTEKGKDVELRCDPISGHTALYWYRQSLGQGLEFLIYFQGNSAPDKSGLPSDRFSAERTGGSVSTLTIQRTQQEDSAVYLCASSVDRVQPQHFGDGTRLSIL.

This clone was counted once. The genes are TRBV7-2 and TRBJ1-5; D gene uncertain. The CDR3 runs to 13 residues. The V end lost 3 bases, the J end lost 6 bases, and 9 bases lay between the germline ends. In germline, CDR1 is SGHTA, CDR2 FQGNSA. The CDR3, as DNA: TGTGCCAGCAGCTTGATTCGAGTTCAGCCCCAGCATTTT. As protein: CASSLIRVQPQHF.

V is TRBV6-6 and J is TRBJ2-7, with unresolved D. V shed 3 bases and J shed 1 base, with 13 bases lying between them. The CDR3 has 15 residues. CDR1 is MNHNY, CDR2 SVGAGI, per germline (reference sequence). The CDR3 bases are TGTGCCAGCAGTTATATGGCAGGCTCATCCTACGAGCAGTACTTC. Translating gives CASSYMAGSSYEQYF.

The rearrangement uses TRBV2 and TRBJ2-2; D may be TRBD1 (6 bases). Germline V gene lookup returns CDR1 SNHLY and CDR2 FYNNEI. Trimming shortened V by 4 bases and J by 4 bases, and 7 bases separated the two germline ends. This CDR3 is built from 13 residues. The CDR3 coding sequence is TGTGCCAGCAGTGGGGGGCGCACCGGGGAGCTGTTTTTT. Translation gives CASSGGRTGELFF.

The chain uses TRBV28 and TRBJ1-4; TRBD1 is a possible D gene (5 bases). V lost 7 bases, J lost 4 bases, and 13 bases lay in between. Germline-derived CDR1 and CDR2 are MDHEN and SYDVKM. The CDR3 contains 14 residues. As DNA, the CDR3 is TGTGCCAGCACCGCGGGACCACGTAATGAAAAACTGTTTTTT. Amino acid sequence: CASTAGPRNEKLFF.

By proportion, this clone is medium-sized. V and J are TRBV4-3 and TRBJ2-1; 8 bases match TRBD2. The CDR3 is made up of 16 amino acids. Trimming at V came to 3 bases and at J to 3 bases, leaving 7 bases not matched to a gene. Germline V lookup: CDR1 LGHNA, CDR2 YSLEER. The DNA for the CDR3 is TGCGCCAGCAGCCAGGATACTAGCGGCTTCTACAATGAGCAGTTCTTC. This translates into CASSQDTSGFYNEQFF.